The entry that follows covers one T cell receptor (beta chain) sequence. This clone was found once. This clone's antigen is unknown. No clone much larger than this one lies a single base away; base qualities are absent. This sample stems from a study of OX40 agonist ivuxolimab in advanced cancers. Some background on the complete study: Ivuxolimab was an agonistic, fully human IgG2 monoclonal antibody directed against OX40 (CD134), a costimulatory receptor. Intravenous ivuxolimab was administered to patients every 2 weeks at six dose levels: 0.01, 0.1, 0.3, 1.5, 3 and 10 mg/kg. Of the approximately 50 dose-escalation patients, hepatocellular carcinoma was present in approximately 20, melanoma in around 15, renal cell carcinoma in 9 and head and neck cancer in 9. In the dose-escalation cohort, around four fifths of patients were male, and the mean age was around 60 years, with a range of about 20 to 90. Prior anti-PD-1, anti-PD-L1 or anti-CTLA-4 therapy was permitted, and checkpoint inhibitors had been received by less than 45% of dose-escalation patients. Partial responses were achieved by three dose-escalation patients, of whom one had hepatocellular carcinoma and two had cutaneous melanoma. The purpose of peripheral TCRbeta sequencing was to test whether ivuxolimab changed TCR sequence diversity and led to clonal T-cell expansion. The paper reports the monotherapy dose-escalation portion (N ≈ 52 patients) of the phase I ivuxolimab trial. The research as a whole found: Low levels of normalized T-cell clonal expansion were also seen in some patients who did not respond. The antigen specificity of the clonally expanded peripheral T cells was not determined. In the 0.1-3.0 mg/kg groups, partial responders had among the lowest normalized peripheral clonal expansion, particularly in CD8+ T cells. After ivuxolimab, CD8+ T cells had more expanded clones than CD4+ T cells on average. At doses of 0.1 to 3.0 mg/kg, clonal expansion of both CD4+ and CD8+ T cells in blood was seen between baseline and week 6.

Genomic DNA was extracted from sorted cells for sequencing of the TCRbeta CDR3 region. The immunoSEQ Assay was used for sequencing of TCRbeta CDR3 regions. Here the immuneACCESS table is served through TCRdb, limited to in-frame sequences with V and J called. Missing clones are a known gap in these copies; in checked studies unresolved V genes cover under half, and the rest lacks a known reason. Recorded for this sample are tens of thousands of clones; 74% of them occurred a single time. Around 20% of the sample is held by the ten biggest clonotypes. Patients with autoimmune disease history or receiving systemic immunosuppression were excluded from the trial. In every dose cohort, peripheral blood was drawn for TCR sequencing at baseline, cycle 4 day 1, and cycle 7 day 1. Samples came from an open-label, multicenter, first-in-human phase I dose-escalation trial of ivuxolimab. Adults with locally advanced or metastatic melanoma, renal cell, hepatocellular, or head and neck squamous cell carcinoma were enrolled in the trial. Before TCR sequencing, CD4+ T cells and CD8+ T cells from peripheral blood were sorted into separate populations.

The sequence derives from an adult with an advanced solid tumor such as melanoma, head and neck, liver or kidney cancer. The sequencing here drew on CD4+ or CD8+ T cells sorted from blood, taken in a trial of the OX40 agonist ivuxolimab.

This receptor has the CDR3 CASSLGRGPADTQYF. The DNA sequence reads TGTGCCAGCTCACTTGGCAGGGGCCCGGCAGATACGCAGTATTTT. The sequence links TRBV18 to TRBJ2-3; perhaps TRBD1 is the D gene, with 6 bases matching. Per the germline V gene, KGHSH is the CDR1 and LQKENI is the CDR2. The CDR3 contains 15 residues, cysteine and phenylalanine counted. The kept DNA is CDR3 alone, 45 bases in frame from the first base. The germline ends are 15 bases apart after V is trimmed by 4 bases and J by 4 bases.